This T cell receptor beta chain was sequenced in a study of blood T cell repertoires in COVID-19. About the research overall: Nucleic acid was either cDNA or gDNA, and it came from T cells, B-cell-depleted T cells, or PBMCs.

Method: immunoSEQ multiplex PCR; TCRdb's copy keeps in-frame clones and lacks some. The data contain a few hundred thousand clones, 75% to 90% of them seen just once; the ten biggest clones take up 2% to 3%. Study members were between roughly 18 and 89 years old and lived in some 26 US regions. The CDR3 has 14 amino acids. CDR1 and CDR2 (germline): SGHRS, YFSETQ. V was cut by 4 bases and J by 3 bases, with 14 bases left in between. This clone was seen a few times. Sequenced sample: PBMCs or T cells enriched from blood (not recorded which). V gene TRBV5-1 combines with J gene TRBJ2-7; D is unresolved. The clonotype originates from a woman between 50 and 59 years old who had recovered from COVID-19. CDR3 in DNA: TGCGCCAGCAGCCCGTCATTGATCTACTACGAGCAGTACTTC. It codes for CASSPSLIYYEQYF.